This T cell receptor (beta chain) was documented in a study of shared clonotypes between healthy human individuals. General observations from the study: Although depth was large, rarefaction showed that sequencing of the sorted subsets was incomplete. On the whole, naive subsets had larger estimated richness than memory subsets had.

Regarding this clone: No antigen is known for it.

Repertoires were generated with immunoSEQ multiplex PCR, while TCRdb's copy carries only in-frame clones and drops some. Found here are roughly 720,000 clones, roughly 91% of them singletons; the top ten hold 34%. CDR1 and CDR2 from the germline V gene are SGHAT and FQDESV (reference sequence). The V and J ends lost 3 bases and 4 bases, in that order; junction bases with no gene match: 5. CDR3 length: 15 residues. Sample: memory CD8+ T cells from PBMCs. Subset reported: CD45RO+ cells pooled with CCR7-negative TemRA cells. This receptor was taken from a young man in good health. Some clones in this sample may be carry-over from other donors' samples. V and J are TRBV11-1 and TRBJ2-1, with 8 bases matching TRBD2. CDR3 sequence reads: CASSFPSGSYNEQFF. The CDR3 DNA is TGTGCCAGCAGCTTTCCTAGCGGGTCGTACAATGAGCAGTTCTTC.